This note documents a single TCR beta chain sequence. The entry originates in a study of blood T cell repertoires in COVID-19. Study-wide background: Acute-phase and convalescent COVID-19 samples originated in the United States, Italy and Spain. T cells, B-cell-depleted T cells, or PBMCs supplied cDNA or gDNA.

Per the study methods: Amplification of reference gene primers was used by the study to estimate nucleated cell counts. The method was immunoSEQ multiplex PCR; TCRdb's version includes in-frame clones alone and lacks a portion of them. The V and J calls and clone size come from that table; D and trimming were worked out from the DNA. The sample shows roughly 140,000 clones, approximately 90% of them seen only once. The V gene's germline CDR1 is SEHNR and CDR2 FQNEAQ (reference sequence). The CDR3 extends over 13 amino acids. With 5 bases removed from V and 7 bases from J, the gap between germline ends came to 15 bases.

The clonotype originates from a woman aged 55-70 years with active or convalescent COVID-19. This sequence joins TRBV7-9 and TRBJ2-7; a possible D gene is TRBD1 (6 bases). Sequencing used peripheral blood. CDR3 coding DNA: TGTGCCAGCAGCCCCTCTACAGGGTATGAGCAGTACTTC. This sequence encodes CASSPSTGYEQYF.